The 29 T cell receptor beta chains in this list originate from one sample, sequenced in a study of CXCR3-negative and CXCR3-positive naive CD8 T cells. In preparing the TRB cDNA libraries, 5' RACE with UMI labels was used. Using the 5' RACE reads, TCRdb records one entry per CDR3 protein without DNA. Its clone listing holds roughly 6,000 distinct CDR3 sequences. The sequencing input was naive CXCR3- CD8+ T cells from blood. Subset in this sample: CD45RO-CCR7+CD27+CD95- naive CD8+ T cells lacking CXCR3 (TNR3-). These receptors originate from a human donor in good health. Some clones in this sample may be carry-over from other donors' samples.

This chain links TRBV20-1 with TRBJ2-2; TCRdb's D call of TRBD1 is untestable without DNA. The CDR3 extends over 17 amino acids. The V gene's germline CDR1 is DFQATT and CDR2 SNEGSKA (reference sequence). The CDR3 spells CSARRGNGDPNTGELFF.

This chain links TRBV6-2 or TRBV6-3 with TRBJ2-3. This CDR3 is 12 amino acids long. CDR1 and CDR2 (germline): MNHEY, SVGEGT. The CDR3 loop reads CASTRSPDTQYF.

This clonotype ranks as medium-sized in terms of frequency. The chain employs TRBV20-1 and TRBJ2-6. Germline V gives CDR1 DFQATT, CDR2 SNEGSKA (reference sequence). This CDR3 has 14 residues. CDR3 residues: CSARTSREANVLTF.

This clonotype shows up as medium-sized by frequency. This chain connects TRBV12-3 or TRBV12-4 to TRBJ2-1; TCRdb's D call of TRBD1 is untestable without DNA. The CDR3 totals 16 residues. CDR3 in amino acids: CASSFSPRQAYNEQFF.

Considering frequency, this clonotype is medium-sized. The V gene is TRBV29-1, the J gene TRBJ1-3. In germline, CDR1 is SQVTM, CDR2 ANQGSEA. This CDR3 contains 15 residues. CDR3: CSVVLPVISGNTIYF.

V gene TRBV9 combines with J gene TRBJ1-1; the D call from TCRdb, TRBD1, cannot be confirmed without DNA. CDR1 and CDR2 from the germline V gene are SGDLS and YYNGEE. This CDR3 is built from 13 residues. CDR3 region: CASQGGENTEAFF.

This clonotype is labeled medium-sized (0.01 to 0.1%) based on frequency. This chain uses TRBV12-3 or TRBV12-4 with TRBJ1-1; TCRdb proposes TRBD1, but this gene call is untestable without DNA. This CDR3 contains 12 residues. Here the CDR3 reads CASSLGRFEAFF.

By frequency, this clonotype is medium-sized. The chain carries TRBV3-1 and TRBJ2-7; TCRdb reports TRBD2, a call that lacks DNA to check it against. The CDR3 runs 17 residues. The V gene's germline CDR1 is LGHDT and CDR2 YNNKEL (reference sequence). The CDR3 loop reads CASSQDIPTSGSYEQYF.

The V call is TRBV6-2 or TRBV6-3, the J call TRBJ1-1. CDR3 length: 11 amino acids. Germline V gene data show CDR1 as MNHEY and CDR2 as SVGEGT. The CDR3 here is CASSLSGEAFF.

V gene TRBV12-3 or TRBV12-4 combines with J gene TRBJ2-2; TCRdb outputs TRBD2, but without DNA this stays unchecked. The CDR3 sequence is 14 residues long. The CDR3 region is CASSDGLVSGELFF.

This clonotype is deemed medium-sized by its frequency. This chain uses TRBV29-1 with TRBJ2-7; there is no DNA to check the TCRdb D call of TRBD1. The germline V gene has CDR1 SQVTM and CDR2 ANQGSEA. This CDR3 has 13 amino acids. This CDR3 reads CSFSGTVSYEQYF.

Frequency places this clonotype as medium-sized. The chain's CDR3 is CASRLLRALNTEAFF. The rearrangement uses TRBV6-2 or TRBV6-3 and TRBJ1-1; the TCRdb call, TRBD1, lacks DNA for checking. The CDR3 extends over 15 amino acids. The germline gives CDR1 MNHEY, CDR2 SVGEGT.

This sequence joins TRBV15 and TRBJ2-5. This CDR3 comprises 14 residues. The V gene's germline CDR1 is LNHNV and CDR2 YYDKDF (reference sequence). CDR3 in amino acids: CATSREGSQETQYF.

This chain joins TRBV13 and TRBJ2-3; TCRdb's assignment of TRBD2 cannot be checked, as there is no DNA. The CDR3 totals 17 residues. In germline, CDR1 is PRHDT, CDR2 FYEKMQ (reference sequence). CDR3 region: CASSSSPGNLRSDTQYF.

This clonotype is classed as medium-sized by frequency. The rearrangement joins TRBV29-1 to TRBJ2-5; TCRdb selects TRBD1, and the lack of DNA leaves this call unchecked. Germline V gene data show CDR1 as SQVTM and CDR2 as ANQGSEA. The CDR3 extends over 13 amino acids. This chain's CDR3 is CSAGTGGQETQYF. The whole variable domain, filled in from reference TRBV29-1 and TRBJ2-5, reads SAVISQKPSRDICQRGTSLTIQCQVDSQVTMMFWYRQQPGQSLTLIATANQGSEATYESGFVIDKFPISRPNLTFSTLTVSNMSPEDSSIYLCSAGTGGQETQYFGPGTRLLVL.

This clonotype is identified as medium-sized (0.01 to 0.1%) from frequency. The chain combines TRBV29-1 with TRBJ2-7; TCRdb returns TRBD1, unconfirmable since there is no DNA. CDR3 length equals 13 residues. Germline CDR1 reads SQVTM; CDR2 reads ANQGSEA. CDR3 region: CSVVAGEAYEQYF.

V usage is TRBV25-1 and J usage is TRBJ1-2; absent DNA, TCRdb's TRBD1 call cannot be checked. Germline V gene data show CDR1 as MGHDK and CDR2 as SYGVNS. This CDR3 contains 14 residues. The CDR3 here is CASRGDRGNYGYTF.

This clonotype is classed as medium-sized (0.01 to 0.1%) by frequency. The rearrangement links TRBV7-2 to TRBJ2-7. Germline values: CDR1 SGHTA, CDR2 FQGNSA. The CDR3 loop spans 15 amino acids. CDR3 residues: CASSFSSAEVYEQYF.

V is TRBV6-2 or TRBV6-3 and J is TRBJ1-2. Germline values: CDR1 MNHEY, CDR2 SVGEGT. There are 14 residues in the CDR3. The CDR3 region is CASSYSGDGYGYTF.

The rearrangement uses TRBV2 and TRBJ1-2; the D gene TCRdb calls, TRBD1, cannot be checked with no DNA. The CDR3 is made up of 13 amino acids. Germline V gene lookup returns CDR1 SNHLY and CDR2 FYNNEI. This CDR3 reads CASPGTDNYGYTF.

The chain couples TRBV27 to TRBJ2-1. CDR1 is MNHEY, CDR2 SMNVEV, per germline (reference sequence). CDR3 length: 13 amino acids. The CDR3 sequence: CASSLYLGNEQFF.

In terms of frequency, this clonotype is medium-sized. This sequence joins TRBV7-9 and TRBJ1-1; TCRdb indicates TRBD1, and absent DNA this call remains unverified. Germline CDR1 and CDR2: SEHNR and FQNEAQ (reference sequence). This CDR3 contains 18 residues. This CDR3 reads CASSPQLTTGHSAPEAFF.

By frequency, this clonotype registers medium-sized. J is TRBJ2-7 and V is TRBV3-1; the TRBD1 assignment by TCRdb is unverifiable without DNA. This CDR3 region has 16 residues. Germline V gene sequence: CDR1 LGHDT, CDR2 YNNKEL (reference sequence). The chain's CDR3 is CASSQDRGQSPYEQYF.

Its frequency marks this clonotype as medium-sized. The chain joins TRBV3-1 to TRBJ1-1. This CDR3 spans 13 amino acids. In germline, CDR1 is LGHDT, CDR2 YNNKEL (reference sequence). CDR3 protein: CASSPGTQGKAFF.

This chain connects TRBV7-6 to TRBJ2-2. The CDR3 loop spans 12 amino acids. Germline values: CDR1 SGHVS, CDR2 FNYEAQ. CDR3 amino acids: CASSFDTGELFF.

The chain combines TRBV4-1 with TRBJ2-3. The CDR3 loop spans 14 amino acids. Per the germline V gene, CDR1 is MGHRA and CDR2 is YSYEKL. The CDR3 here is CASSQDQVADTQYF.

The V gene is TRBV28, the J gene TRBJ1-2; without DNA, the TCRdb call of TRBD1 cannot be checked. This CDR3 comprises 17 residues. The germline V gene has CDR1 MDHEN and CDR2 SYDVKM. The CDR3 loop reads CASSLSQGQGSNYGYTF.

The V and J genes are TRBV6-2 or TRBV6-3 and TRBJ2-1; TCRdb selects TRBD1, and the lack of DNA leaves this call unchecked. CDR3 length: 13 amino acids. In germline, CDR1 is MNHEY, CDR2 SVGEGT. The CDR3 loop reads CASSMGRYNEQFF.

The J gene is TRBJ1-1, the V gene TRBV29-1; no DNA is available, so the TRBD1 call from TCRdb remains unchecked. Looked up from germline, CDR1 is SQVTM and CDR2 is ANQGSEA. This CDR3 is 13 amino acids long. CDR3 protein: CSVPARLNTEAFF.